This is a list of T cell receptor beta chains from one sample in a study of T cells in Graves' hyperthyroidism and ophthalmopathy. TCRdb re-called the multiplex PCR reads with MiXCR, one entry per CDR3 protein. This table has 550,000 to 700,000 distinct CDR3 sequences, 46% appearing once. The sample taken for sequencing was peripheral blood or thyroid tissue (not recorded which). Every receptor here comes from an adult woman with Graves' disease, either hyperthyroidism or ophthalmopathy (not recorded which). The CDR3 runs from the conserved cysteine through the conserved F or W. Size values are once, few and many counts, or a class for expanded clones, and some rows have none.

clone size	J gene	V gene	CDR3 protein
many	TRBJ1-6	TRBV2	CASTTGGSPLHF
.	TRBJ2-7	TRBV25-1	CASSESVSRNEQYF
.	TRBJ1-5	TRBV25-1	CASSASSTSGGAQPQHF
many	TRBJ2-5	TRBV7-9	CASTTRWGQSRETQYF
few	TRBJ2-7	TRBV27	CASRGDPYEQYF
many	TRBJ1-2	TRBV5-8	CASSLEDTGGYTF
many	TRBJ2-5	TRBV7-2	CASSLAGSRETQYF
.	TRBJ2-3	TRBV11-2	CASRRGTSGFSTDTQYF
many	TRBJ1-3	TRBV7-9	CASSPLSVSGNTIYF
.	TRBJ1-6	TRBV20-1	CSARGQLNPPLHF
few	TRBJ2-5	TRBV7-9	CASSLSGRFQETQYF
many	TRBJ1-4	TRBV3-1	CASSQDHREKLFF
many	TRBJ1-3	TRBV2	CASSTEGSGNTIYF
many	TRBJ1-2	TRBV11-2	CASSRFDGRGLYGYTF
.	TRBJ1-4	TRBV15	CATSRDRGPEKLFF
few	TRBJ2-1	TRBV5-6	CASSPVGLAYNEQFF
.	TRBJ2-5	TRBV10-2	CASSRTGVNQPQYF
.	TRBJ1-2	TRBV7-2	CASSPGRTLVSYGYTF
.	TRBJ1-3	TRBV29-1	CSVEGGTVYEQYFGPGTIYF
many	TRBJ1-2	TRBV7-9	CASSFGTGSPYGYTF
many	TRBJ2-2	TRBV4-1	CASNVGAGNTGELFF
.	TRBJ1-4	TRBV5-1	CASSEEGAEEKLFF
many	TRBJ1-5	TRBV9	CASSVGWSNNQPQHF
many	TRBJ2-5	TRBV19	CASRWEQETQYF
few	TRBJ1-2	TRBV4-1	CASSQGQGFPYGYTF
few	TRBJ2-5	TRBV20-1	CSAGGLAQETQYF
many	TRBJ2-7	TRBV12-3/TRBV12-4	CASTPRGQGYEQYF
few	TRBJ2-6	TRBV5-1	CASSLLSTVSSSGANVLTF
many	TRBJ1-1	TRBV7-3	CASSLDRTTRAFF
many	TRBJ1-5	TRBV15	CATSSQNQPQHF
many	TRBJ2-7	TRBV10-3	CAISGDRGQWQYF
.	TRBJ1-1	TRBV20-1	CSARARDLHLGTEAFF
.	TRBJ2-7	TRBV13	CASSSYQGYEQYF
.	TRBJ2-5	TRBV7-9	CASSLRQQETQYF
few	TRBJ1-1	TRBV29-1	CSVGVNTEAFF
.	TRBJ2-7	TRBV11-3	CASSVGITYEQYF
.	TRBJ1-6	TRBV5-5	CASSLALASYNSPLHF
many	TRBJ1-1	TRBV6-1	CASRPLTGYTEAFF
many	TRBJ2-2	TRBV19	CASSSRDRGRELFF
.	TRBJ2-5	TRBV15	CATSRDALMQYF
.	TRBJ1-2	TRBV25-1	CASSYISGYGYTF
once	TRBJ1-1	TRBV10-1	CASRDSGRGLEAFF
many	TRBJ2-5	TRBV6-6	CASSPGLMAQYF
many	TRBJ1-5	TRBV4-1	CASSQVQGDGSNQPQHF
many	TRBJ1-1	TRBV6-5	CASSYRLNTEAFF
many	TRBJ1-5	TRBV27	CASRRQGSHEAQHF
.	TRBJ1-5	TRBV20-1	CSANWDRVESQHF
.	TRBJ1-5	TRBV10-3	CAIRDSTDSNQPQHF